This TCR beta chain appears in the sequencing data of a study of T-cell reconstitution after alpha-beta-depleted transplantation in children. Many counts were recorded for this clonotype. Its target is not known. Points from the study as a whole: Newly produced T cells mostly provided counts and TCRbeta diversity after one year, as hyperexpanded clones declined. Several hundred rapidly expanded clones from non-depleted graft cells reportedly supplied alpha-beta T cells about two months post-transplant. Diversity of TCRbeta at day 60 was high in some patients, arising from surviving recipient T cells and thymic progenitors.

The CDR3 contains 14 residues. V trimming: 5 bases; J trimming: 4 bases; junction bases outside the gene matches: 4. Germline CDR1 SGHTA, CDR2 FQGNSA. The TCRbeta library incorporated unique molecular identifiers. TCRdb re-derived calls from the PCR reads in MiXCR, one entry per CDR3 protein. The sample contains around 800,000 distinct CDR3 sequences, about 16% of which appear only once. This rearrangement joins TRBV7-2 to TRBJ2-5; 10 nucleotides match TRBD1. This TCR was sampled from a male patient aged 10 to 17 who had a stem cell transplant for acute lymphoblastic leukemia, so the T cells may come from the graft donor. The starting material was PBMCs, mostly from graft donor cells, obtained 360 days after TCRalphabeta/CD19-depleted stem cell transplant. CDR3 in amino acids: CASSPWTGGETQYF. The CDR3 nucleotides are TGTGCCAGCAGCCCTTGGACAGGGGGAGAGACCCAGTACTTC.